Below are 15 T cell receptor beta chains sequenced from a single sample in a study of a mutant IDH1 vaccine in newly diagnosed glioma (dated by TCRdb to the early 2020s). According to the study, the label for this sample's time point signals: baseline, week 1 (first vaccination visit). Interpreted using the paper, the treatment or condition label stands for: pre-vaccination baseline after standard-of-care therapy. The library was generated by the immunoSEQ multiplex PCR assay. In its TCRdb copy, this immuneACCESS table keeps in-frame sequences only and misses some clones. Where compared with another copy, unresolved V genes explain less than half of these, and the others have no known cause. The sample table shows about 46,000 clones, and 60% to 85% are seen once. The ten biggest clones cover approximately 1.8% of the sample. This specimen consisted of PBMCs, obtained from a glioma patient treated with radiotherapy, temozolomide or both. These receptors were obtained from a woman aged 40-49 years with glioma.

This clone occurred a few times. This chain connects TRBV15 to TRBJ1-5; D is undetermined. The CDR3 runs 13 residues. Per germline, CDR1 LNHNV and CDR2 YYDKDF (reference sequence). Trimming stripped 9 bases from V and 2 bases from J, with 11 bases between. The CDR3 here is CATRMSGNQPQHF. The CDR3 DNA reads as TGTGCCACACGGATGAGTGGCAATCAGCCCCAGCATTTT.

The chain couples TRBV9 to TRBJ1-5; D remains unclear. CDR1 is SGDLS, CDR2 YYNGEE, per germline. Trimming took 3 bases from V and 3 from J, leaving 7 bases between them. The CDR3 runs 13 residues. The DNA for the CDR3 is TGTGCCAGCAGCGCCGCGAACAATCAGCCCCAGCATTTT. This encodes CASSAANNQPQHF.

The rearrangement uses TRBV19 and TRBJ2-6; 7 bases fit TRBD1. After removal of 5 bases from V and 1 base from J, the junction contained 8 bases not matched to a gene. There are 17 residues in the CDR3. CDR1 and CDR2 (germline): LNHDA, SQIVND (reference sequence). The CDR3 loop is CASSPRTGGSGANVLTF. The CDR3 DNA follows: TGTGCCAGTAGTCCCCGGACAGGTGGATCTGGGGCCAACGTCCTGACTTTC. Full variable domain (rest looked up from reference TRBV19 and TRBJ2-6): DGGITQSPKYLFRKEGQNVTLSCEQNLNHDAMYWYRQDPGQGLRLIYYSQIVNDFQKGDIAEGYSVSREKKESFPLTVTSAQKNPTAFYLCASSPRTGGSGANVLTFGAGSRLTVL.

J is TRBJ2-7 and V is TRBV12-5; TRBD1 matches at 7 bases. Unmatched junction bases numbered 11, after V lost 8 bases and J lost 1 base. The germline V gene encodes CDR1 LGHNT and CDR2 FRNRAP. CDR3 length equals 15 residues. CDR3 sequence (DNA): TGTGCTAGTCGATCCCGGGACAGTATATCCTACGAGCAGTACTTC. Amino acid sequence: CASRSRDSISYEQYF. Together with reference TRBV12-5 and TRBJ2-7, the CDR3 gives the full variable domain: DARVTQTPRHKVTEMGQEVTMRCQPILGHNTVFWYRQTMMQGLELLAYFRNRAPLDDSGMPKDRFSAEMPDATLATLKIQPSEPRDSAVYFCASRSRDSISYEQYFGPGTRLTVT.

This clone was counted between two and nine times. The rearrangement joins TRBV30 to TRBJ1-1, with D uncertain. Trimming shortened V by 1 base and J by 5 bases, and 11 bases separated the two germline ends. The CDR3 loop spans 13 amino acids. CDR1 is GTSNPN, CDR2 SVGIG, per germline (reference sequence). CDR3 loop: CAWSGERRTEAFF. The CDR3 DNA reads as TGTGCCTGGAGTGGGGAACGGAGGACTGAAGCTTTCTTT.

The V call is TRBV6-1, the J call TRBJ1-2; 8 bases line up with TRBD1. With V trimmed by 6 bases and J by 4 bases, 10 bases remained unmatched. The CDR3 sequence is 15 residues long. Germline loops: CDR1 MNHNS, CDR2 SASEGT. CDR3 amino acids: CASSSSGGAGYGYTF. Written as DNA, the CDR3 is TGTGCCAGCAGCTCATCAGGGGGCGCAGGCTATGGCTACACCTTC.

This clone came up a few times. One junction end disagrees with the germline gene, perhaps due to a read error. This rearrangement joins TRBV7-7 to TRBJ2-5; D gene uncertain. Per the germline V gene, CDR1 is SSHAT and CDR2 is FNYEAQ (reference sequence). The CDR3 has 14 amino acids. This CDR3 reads CASSQNQVQETQYF. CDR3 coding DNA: TGTGCTAGCAGCCAAAATCAAGTGCAAGAGACCCAGTACTTC.

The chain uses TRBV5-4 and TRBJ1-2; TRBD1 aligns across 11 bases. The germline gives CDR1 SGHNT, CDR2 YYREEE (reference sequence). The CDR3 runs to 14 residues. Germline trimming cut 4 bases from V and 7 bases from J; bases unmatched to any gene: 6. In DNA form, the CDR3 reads TGTGCCAGCAGCGCCGGACAGGGGGCGTTTGGCTACACCTTC. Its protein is CASSAGQGAFGYTF.

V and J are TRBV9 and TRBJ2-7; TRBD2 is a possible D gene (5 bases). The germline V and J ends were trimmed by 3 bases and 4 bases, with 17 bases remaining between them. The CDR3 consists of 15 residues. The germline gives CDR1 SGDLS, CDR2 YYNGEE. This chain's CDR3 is CASSASPSGPYEQYF. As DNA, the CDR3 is TGTGCCAGCAGCGCTAGCCCCTCCGGACCTTACGAGCAGTACTTC.

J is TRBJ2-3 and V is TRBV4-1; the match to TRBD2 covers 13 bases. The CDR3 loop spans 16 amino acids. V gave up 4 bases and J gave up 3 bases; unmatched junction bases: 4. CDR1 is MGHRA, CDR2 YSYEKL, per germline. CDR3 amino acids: CASSLLTSGGTDTQYF. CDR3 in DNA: TGCGCCAGCAGCCTCTTGACTAGCGGGGGGACAGATACGCAGTATTTT.

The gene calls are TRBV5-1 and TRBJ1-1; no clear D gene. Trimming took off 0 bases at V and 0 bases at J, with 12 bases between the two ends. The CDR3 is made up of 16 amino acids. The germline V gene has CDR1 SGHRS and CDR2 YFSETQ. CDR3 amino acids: CASSLDGQELNTEAFF. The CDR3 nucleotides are TGCGCCAGCAGCTTGGACGGCCAAGAACTGAACACTGAAGCTTTCTTT. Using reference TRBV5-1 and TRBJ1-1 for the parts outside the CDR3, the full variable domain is KAGVTQTPRYLIKTRGQQVTLSCSPISGHRSVSWYQQTPGQGLQFLFEYFSETQRNKGNFPGRFSGRQFSNSRSEMNVSTLELGDSALYLCASSLDGQELNTEAFFGQGTRLTVV.

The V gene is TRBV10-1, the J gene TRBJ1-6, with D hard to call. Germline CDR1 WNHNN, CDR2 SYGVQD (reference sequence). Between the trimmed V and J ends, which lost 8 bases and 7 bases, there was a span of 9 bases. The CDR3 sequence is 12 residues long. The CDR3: CASGVGNSPLHF. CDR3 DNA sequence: TGCGCCAGCGGAGTGGGGAATTCACCCCTCCACTTT.

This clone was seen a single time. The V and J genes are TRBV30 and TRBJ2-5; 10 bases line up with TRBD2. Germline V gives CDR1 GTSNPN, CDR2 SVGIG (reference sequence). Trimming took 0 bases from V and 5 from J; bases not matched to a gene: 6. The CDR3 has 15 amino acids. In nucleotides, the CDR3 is TGTGCCTGGAGTGTAGGCCTAGCGGGGGCCGAGACCCAGTACTTC. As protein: CAWSVGLAGAETQYF.

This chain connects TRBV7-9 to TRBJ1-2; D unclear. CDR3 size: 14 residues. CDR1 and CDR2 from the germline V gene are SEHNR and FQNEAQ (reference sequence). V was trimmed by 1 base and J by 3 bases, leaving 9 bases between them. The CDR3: CASSLGGIYYGYTF. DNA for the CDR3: TGTGCCAGCAGCTTAGGGGGTATTTACTATGGCTACACCTTC.

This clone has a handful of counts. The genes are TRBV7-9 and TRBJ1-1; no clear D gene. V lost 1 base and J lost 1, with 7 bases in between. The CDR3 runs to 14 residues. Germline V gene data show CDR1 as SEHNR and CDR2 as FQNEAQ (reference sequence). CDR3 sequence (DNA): TGTGCCAGCAGCTTAGAATGGGAGAACACTGAAGCTTTCTTT. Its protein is CASSLEWENTEAFF.